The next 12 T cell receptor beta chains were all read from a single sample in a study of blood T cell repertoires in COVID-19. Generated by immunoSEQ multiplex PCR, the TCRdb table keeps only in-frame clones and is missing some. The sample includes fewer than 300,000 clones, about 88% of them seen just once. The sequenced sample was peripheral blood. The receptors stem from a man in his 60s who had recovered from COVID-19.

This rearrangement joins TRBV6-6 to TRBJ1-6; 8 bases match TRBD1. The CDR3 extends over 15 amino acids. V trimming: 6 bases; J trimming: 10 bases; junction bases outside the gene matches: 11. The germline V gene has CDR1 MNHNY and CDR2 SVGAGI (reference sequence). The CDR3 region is CASRPQTGVHSPLHF. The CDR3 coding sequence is TGTGCCAGCAGACCACAGACAGGGGTTCACTCACCCCTCCACTTT.

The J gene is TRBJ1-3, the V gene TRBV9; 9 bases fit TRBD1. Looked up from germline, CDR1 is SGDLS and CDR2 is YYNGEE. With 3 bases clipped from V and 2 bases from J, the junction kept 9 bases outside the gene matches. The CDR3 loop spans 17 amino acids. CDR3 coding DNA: TGTGCCAGCAGCGGGACAGGGGTGGCCTTCACTGGAAACACCATATATTTT. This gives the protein CASSGTGVAFTGNTIYF. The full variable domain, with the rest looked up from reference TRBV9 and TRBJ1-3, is DSGVTQTPKHLITATGQRVTLRCSPRSGDLSVYWYQQSLDQGLQFLIQYYNGEERAKGNILERFSAQQFPDLHSELNLSSLELGDSALYFCASSGTGVAFTGNTIYFGEGSWLTVV.

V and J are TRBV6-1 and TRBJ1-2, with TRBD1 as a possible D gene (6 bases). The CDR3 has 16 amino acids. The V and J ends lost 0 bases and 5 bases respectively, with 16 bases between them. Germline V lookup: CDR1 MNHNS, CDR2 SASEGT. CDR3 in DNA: TGTGCCAGCAGTGAAGCGGCACAGGGTGTTGAATATGGCTACACCTTC. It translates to CASSEAAQGVEYGYTF.

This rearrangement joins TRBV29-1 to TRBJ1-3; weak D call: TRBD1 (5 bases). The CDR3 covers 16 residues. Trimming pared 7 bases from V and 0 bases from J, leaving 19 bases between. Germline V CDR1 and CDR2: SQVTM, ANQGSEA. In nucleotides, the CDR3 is TGCAGCGGGACCTCAACGACAGACCCCTCTGGAAACACCATATATTTT. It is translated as CSGTSTTDPSGNTIYF.

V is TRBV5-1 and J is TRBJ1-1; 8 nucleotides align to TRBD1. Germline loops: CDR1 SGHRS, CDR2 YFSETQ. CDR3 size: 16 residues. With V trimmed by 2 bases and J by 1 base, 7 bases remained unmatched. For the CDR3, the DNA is TGCGCCAGCAGCTTAACAGGGGGAGGTTGGAACACTGAAGCTTTCTTT. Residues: CASSLTGGGWNTEAFF.

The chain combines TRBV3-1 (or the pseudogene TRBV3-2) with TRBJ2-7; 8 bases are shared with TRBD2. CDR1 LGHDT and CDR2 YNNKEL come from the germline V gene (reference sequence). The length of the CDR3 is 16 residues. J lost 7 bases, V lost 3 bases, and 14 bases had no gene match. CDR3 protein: CASSHPAGELEEEQYF. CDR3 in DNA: TGTGCCAGCAGCCACCCAGCGGGGGAGCTAGAGGAGGAGCAGTACTTC.

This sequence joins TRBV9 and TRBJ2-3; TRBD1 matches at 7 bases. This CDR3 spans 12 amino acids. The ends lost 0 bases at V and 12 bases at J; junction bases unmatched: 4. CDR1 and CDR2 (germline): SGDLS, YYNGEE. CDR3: CASSVADRIQYF. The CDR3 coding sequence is TGTGCCAGCAGCGTAGCGGACAGGATACAGTATTTT.

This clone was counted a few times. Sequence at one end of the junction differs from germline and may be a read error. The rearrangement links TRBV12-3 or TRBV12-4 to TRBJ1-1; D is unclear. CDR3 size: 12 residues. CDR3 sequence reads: CASVAQNAEAFF. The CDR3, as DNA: TGTGCCAGCGTGGCCCAGAACGCTGAAGCTTTCTTT.

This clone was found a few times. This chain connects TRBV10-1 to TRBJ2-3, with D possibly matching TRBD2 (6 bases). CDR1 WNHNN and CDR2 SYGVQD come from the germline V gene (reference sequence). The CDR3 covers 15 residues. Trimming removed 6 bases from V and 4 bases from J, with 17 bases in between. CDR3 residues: CASSPGGSYADTQYF. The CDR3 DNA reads TGCGCCAGCAGCCCCGGGGGTTCATATGCAGATACGCAGTATTTT.

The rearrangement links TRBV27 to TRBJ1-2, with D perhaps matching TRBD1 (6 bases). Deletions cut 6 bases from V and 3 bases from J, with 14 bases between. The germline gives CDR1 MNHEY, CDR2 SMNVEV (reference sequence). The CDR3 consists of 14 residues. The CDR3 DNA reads TGTGCCAGCAGCATAACACAGGGTCACTATGGCTACACCTTC. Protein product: CASSITQGHYGYTF.

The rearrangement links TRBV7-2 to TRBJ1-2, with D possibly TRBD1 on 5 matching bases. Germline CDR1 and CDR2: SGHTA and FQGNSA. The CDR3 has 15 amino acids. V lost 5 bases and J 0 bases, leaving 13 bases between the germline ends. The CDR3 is CASSPEGPPNYGYTF. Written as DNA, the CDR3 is TGTGCCAGCAGCCCGGAGGGACCGCCTAACTATGGCTACACCTTC.

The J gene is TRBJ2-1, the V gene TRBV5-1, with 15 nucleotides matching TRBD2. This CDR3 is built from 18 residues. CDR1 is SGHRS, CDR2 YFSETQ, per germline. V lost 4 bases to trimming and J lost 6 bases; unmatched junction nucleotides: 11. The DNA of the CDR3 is TGCGCCAGCAGCCAGGGACTAGCGGGGGGCCCATCCCGCAATGAGCAGTTCTTC. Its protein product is CASSQGLAGGPSRNEQFF.